This T cell receptor beta chain is drawn from a study of T cell changes during pregnancy in multiple sclerosis. Method: immunoSEQ multiplex PCR; TCRdb's copy keeps in-frame clones and lacks some. The sample holds approximately 79,000 clones, about 94% seen once. In this sample, this clone turned up a few times. The source material was peripheral blood, sampled in the second trimester of pregnancy. The sequence came from a female donor in good health, enrolled as a control in a pregnancy study.

The CDR3 is CASRPVALNSPLHF. CDR3 DNA sequence: TGTGCCAGCCGTCCTGTAGCCCTAAATTCACCCCTCCACTTT. The chain joins TRBV25-1 to TRBJ1-6; D remains unclear. The CDR3 runs 14 residues. Deletions cut 8 bases from V and 7 bases from J, with 15 bases between. CDR1 and CDR2 (germline): MGHDK, SYGVNS.